The source of this T cell receptor beta chain is a study of Tregs in tolerant kidney transplant recipients. Study results and limitations: Biological reproducibility was not directly addressed in this study.

Thawed PBMCs were FACS-sorted into unstimulated CD4+CD25+CD127- regulatory T cells, CD4+CD25- non-regulatory cells, CD4 and CD8 cells. Sequencing used immunoSEQ multiplex PCR; TCRdb keeps in-frame clones, though not all of them. This sample carries tens of thousands of clones, around 84% of them seen once, and the ten largest clones take around 4.5%. Comment on this clone: Its antigen remains unidentified.

Germline CDR1 and CDR2: MDHEN and SYDVKM. V was shortened by 5 bases and J by 5 bases, with 13 bases between the two germline ends. This CDR3 is 15 amino acids long. This chain joins TRBV28 and TRBJ1-6; D gene ambiguous. The clonotype was recovered from a human donor in good health. Sequencing used CD4+ T cells from blood. CDR3 DNA: TGTGCCAGCAGTCCTAACGGACCCGATAATTCACCCCTCCACTTT. Translation gives CASSPNGPDNSPLHF.